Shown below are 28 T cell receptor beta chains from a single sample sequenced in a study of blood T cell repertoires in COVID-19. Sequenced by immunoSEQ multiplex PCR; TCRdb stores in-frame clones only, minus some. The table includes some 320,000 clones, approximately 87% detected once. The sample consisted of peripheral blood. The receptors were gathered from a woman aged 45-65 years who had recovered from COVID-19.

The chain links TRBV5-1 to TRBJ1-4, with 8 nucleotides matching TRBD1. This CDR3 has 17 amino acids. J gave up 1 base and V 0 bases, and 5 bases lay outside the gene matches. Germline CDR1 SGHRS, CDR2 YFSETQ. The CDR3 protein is CASSLGQGRRTNEKLFF. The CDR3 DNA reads TGCGCCAGCAGCTTGGGACAGGGGCGAAGAACTAATGAAAAACTGTTTTTT.

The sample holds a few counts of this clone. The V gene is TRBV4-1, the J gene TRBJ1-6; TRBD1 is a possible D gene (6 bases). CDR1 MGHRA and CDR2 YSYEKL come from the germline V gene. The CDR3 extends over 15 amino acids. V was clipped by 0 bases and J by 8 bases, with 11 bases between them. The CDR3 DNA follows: TGCGCCAGCAGCCAAGAGACAGGACGATATTCACCCCTCCACTTT. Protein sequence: CASSQETGRYSPLHF.

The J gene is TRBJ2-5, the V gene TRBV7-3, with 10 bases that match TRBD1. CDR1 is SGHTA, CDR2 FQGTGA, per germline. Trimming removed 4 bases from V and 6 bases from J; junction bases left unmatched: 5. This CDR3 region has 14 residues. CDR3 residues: CASSSGTGAKTQYF. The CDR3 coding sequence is TGTGCCAGCAGCTCCGGGACAGGGGCAAAGACCCAGTACTTC.

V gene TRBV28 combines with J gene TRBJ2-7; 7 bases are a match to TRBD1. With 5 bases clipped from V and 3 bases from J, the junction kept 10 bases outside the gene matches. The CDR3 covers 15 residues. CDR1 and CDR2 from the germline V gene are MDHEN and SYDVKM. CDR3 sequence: CASSIMGDRDYEQYF. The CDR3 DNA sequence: TGTGCCAGCAGTATTATGGGGGACAGAGACTACGAGCAGTACTTC.

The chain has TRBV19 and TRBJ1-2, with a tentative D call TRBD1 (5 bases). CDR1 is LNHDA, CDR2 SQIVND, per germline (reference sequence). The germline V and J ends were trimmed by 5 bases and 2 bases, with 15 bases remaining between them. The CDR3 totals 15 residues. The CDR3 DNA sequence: TGTGCCAGTAGTCCTACCCCGGGGGACAACTATGGCTACACCTTC. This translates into CASSPTPGDNYGYTF.

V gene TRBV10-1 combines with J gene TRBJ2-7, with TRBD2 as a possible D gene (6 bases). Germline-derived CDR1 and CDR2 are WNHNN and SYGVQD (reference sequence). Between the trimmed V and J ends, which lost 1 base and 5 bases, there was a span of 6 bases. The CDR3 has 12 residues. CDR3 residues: CASSEWGDEQYF. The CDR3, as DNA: TGCGCCAGCAGTGAGTGGGGGGACGAGCAGTACTTC.

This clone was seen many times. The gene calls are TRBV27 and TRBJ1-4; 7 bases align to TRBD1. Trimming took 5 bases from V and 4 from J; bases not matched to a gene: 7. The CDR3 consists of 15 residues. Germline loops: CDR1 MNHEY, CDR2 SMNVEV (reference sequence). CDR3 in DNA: TGTGCCAGCAGTCAAACGGGACAGCTTAATGAAAAACTGTTTTTT. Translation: CASSQTGQLNEKLFF.

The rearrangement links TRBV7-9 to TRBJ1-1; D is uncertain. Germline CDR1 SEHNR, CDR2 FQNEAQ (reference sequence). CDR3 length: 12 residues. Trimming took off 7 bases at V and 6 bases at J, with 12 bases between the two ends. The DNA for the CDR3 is TGTGCCAGCACAAAAGTACGCGCTGAAGCTTTCTTT. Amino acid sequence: CASTKVRAEAFF.

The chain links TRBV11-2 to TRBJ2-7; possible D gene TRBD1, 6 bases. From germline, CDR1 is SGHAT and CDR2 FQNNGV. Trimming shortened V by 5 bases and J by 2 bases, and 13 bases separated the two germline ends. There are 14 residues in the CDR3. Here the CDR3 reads CASSINRATYEQYF. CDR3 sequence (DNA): TGTGCCAGCAGCATCAACAGGGCGACCTACGAGCAGTACTTC. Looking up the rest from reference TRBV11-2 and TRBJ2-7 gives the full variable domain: EAGVAQSPRYKIIEKRQSVAFWCNPISGHATLYWYQQILGQGPKLLIQFQNNGVVDDSQLPKDRFSAERLKGVDSTLKIQPAKLEDSAVYLCASSINRATYEQYFGPGTRLTVT.

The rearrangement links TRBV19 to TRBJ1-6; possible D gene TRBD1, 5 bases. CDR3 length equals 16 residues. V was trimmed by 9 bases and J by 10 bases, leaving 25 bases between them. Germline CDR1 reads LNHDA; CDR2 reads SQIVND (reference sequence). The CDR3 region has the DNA TGTGCCAGCCACCCCTCCGATCGGGGCCGGGGGTCACCCCTCCACTTT. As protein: CASHPSDRGRGSPLHF.

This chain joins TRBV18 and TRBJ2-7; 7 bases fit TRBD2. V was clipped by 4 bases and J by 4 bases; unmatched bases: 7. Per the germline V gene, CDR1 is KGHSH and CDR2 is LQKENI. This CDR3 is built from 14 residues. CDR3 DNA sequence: TGTGCCAGCTCACAGGGCGGGGGAATTTACGAGCAGTACTTC. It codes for CASSQGGGIYEQYF.

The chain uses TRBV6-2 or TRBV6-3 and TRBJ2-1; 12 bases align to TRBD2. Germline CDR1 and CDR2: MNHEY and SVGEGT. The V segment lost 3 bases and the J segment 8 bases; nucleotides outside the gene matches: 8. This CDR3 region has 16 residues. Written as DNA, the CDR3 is TGTGCCAGCAGTTATTCACTAGCGGGAGGTGTGGATGAGCAGTTCTTC. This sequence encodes CASSYSLAGGVDEQFF.

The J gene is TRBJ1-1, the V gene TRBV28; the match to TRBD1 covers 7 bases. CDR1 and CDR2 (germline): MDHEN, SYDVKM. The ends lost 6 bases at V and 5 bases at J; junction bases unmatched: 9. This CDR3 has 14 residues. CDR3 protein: CASRLTGIRTEAFF. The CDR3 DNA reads TGTGCCAGCAGGTTGACAGGGATTCGGACTGAAGCTTTCTTT. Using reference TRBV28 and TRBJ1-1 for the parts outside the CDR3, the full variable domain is DVKVTQSSRYLVKRTGEKVFLECVQDMDHENMFWYRQDPGLGLRLIYFSYDVKMKEKGDIPEGYSVSREKKERFSLILESASTNQTSMYLCASRLTGIRTEAFFGQGTRLTVV.

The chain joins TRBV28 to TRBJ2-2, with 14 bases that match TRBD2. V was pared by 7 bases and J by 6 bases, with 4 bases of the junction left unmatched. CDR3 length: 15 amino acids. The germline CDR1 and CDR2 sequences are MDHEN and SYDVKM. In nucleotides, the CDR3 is TGTGCCAGCATGCCGGGACTAGCGGGGGCCGGGGAGCTGTTTTTT. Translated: CASMPGLAGAGELFF.

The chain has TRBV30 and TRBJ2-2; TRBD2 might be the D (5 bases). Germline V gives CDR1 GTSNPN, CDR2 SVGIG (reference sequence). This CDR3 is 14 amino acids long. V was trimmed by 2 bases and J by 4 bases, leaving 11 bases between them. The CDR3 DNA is TGTGCCTGGAGTCCCACCCGGGGCACCGGGGAGCTGTTTTTT. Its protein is CAWSPTRGTGELFF. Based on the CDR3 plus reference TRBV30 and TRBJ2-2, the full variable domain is SQTIHQWPATLVQPVGSPLSLECTVEGTSNPNLYWYRQAAGRGLQLLFYSVGIGQISSEVPQNLSASRPQDRQFILSSKKLLLSDSGFYLCAWSPTRGTGELFFGEGSRLTVL.

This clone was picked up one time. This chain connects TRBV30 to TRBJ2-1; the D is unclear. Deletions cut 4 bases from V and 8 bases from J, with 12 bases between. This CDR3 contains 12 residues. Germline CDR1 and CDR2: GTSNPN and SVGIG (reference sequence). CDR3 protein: CAWNPSVDEQFF. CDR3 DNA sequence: TGTGCCTGGAATCCATCGGTTGATGAGCAGTTCTTC.

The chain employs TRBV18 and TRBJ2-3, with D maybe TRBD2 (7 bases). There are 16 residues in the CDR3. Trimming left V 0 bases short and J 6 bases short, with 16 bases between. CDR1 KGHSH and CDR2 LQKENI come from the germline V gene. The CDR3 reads CASSPPGGLASDTQYF. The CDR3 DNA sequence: TGTGCCAGCTCACCACCGGGGGGGCTAGCGAGTGATACGCAGTATTTT.

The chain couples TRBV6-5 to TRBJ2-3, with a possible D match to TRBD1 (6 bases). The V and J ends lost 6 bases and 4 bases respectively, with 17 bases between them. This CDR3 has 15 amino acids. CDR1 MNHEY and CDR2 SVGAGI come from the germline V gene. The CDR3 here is CASRLLQGSADTQYF. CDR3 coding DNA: TGTGCCAGCAGATTACTCCAGGGGTCGGCAGATACGCAGTATTTT.

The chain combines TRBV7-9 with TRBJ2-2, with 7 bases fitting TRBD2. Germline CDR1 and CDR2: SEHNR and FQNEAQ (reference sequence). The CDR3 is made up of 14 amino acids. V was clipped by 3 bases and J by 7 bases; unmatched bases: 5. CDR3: CASSLLAGGGELFF. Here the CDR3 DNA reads TGTGCCAGCAGCTTGTTAGCGGGTGGCGGGGAGCTGTTTTTT.

Here the CDR3 DNA reads TGTGCCAGCATTCCGGGACTAGCGGGGGGAACGAACACCGGGGAGCTGTTTTTT. Protein product: CASIPGLAGGTNTGELFF. The chain combines TRBV2 with TRBJ2-2; 15 nucleotides agree with TRBD2. The germline gives CDR1 SNHLY, CDR2 FYNNEI. The CDR3 consists of 18 residues. The ends lost 7 bases at V and 0 bases at J; junction bases unmatched: 6.

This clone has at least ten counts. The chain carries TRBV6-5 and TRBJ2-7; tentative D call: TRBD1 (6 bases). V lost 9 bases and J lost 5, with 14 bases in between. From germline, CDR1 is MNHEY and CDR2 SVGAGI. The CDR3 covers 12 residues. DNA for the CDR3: TGTGCCAGTCGTTTTGGGGGCGACGAGCAGTACTTC. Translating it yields CASRFGGDEQYF.

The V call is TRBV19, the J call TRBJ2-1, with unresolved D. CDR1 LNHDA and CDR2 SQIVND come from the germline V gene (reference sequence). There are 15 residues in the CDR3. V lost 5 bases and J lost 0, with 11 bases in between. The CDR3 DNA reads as TGTGCCAGTAGTCGCTACTTTAGCTCCTACAATGAGCAGTTCTTC. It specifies CASSRYFSSYNEQFF.

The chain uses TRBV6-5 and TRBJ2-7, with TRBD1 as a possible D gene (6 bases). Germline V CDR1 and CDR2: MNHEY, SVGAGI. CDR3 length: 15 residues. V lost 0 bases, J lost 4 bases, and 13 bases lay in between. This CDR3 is CASSYSIGDMYEQYF. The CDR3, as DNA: TGTGCCAGCAGTTACTCGATAGGGGACATGTACGAGCAGTACTTC.

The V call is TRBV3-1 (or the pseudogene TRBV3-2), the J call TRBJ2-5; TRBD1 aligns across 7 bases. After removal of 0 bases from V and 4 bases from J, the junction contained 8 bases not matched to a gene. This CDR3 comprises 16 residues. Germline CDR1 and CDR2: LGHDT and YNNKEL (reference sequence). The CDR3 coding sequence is TGTGCCAGCAGCCAAGATCGGACAGGAATCACAGAGACCCAGTACTTC. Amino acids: CASSQDRTGITETQYF.

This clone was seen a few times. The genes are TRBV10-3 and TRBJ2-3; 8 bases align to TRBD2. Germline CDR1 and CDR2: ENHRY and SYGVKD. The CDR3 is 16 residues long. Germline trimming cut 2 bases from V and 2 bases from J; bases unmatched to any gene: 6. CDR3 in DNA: TGTGCCATCAGTGAGGTGACTAGCGAAAACACAGATACGCAGTATTTT. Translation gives CAISEVTSENTDTQYF.

CDR3: CASSDQGYGYTF. As DNA, the CDR3 is TGTGCCAGCAGTGACCAGGGCTATGGCTACACCTTC. The V and J genes are TRBV2 and TRBJ1-2; maybe TRBD1 (5 bases). The CDR3 consists of 12 residues. The V and J ends lost 3 bases and 4 bases respectively, with 6 bases between them. CDR1 is SNHLY and CDR2 is FYNNEI in the germline V gene.

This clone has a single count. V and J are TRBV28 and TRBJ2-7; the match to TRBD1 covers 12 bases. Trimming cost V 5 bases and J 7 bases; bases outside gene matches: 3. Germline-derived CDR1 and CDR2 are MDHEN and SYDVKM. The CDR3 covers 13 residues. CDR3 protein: CASSRDRGREQYF. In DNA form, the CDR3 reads TGTGCCAGCAGTCGGGACAGGGGGCGAGAGCAGTACTTC.

This CDR3 is CASTNGAAGTVEQYF. The CDR3 DNA reads TGTGCCAGCACCAACGGGGCAGCGGGGACCGTCGAGCAGTACTTC. The V and J genes are TRBV6-5 and TRBJ2-7; 7 bases fit TRBD2. The CDR3 runs to 15 residues. Unmatched junction bases numbered 15, after V lost 7 bases and J lost 6 bases. Germline V gene data show CDR1 as MNHEY and CDR2 as SVGAGI.